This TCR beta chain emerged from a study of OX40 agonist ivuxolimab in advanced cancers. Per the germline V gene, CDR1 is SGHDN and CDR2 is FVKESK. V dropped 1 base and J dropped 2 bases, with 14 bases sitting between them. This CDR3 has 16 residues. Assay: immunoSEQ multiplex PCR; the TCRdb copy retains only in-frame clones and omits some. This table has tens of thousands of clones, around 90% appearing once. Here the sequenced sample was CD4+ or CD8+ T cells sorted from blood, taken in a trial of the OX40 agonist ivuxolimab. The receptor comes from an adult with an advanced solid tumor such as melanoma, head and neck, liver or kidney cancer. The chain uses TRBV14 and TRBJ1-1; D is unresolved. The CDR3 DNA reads TGTGCCAGCAGCCAAGGCCCCCGGAACCGTAACACTGAAGCTTTCTTT. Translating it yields CASSQGPRNRNTEAFF.